The clone carrying this TCR beta chain was recorded many times. This sample is drawn from a study of T-cell reconstitution after alpha-beta-depleted transplantation in children. Losses at the gene ends were 4 bases for V and 1 base for J; bases not matched to a gene: 3. The CDR3 loop spans 14 amino acids. Per germline, CDR1 SGHTA and CDR2 FQGTGA. Construction of the TCRbeta library involved unique molecular identifiers. TCRdb processed the PCR reads anew with MiXCR; each CDR3 protein has one entry. The sample comprises 55,000 to 70,000 distinct CDR3 sequences, roughly 11% of which are singletons, and around 14% rests with the top ten.

Sequencing used PBMCs, obtained before TCRalphabeta/CD19-depleted stem cell transplant. This TCR derives from a boy aged 10-17 years with acute myeloid leukemia, due to receive a stem cell transplant. The chain carries TRBV7-3 and TRBJ2-7, with 8 nucleotides matching TRBD2. The CDR3 DNA sequence: TGTGCCAGCAGCTATAGCGGGGATTCCTACGAGCAGTACTTC. Its protein is CASSYSGDSYEQYF.